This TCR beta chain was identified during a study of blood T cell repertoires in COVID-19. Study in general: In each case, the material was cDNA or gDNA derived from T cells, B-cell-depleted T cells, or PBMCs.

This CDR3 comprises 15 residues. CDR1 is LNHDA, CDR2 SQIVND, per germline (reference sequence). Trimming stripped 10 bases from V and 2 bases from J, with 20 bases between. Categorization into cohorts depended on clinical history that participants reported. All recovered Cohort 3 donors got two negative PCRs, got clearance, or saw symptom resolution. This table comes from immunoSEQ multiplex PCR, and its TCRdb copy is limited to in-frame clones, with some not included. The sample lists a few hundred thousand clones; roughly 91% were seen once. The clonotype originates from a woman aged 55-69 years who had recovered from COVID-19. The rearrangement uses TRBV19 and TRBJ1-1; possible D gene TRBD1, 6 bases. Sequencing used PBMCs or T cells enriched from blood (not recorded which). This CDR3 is CATNPIPRGNTEAFF. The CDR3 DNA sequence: TGTGCCACCAACCCTATCCCCAGGGGCAACACTGAAGCTTTCTTT.